Shown below are 24 T cell receptor beta chains from a single sample sequenced in a study of blood T cell repertoires in COVID-19. Only in-frame clones appear in the TCRdb table, and some are missing; sequencing was by immunoSEQ multiplex PCR. Seen here are about 270,000 clones, approximately 91% observed once, and the top ten hold about 2.3%. Material for sequencing was PBMCs or T cells enriched from blood (not recorded which). These receptors were collected from a woman aged 40-49 years with acute COVID-19.

The rearrangement links TRBV10-3 to TRBJ1-3; no clear D. CDR3 length: 17 residues. CDR1 and CDR2 from the germline V gene are ENHRY and SYGVKD. Trimming stripped 0 bases from V and 0 bases from J, with 12 bases between. The CDR3 DNA reads TGTGCCATCAGTGAGTCCAGGACGGGGAGCTCTGGAAACACCATATATTTT. Translating it yields CAISESRTGSSGNTIYF.

This rearrangement joins TRBV28 to TRBJ2-7; a weak D match, TRBD2 (5 bases). This CDR3 is 15 amino acids long. The germline V gene has CDR1 MDHEN and CDR2 SYDVKM. Trimming stripped 2 bases from V and 0 bases from J, with 11 bases between. The CDR3 region is CASSLPGSSSYEQYF. CDR3 nucleotides: TGTGCCAGCAGTTTACCGGGGTCCAGCTCCTACGAGCAGTACTTC.

The chain joins TRBV2 to TRBJ1-6; maybe TRBD1 (5 bases). Trimming pared 1 base from V and 10 bases from J, leaving 11 bases between. The CDR3 loop spans 14 amino acids. Looked up from germline, CDR1 is SNHLY and CDR2 is FYNNEI. DNA of the CDR3: TGTGCCAGCAGTGAAGGGCAGGGAAGCTCACCCCTCCACTTT. As protein: CASSEGQGSSPLHF.

V and J are TRBV29-1 and TRBJ1-2; D gene uncertain. The CDR3 is 12 residues long. V lost 3 bases, J lost 4 bases, and 9 bases lay in between. Germline V gene lookup returns CDR1 SQVTM and CDR2 ANQGSEA. The CDR3 nucleotides are TGCAGCGTTGATCCGGGAAGCTATGGCTACACCTTC. It encodes CSVDPGSYGYTF.

This sequence joins TRBV9 and TRBJ2-1; 9 bases agree with TRBD2. The CDR3 has 17 residues. The J segment lost 5 bases and the V segment lost 2 bases, leaving 11 bases of the junction unmatched. Germline V gene sequence: CDR1 SGDLS, CDR2 YYNGEE. CDR3 nucleotides: TGTGCCAGCAGCGTTGGACTGGGCGGGAGGGCCAACAATGAGCAGTTCTTC. Its protein product is CASSVGLGGRANNEQFF.

Written as DNA, the CDR3 is TGTGCCAGCAGCTCCGTAGTTTGGGAGGCCCGGGTTACGCAGTATTTT. Amino acid sequence: CASSSVVWEARVTQYF. V is TRBV5-6 and J is TRBJ2-3; D is possibly TRBD2 (6 bases). The CDR3 length is 16 residues. CDR1 and CDR2 from the germline V gene are SGHDT and YYEEEE. V dropped 3 bases and J dropped 8 bases, with 22 bases sitting between them. The variable domain in full, completed from reference TRBV5-6 and TRBJ2-3, reads DAGVTQSPTHLIKTRGQQVTLRCSPKSGHDTVSWYQQALGQGPQFIFQYYEEEERQRGNFPDRFSGHQFPNYSSELNVNALLLGDSALYLCASSSVVWEARVTQYFGPGTRLTVL.

In this sample, this clone turned up a few times. This chain uses TRBV5-4 with TRBJ2-7; TRBD2 is a possible D gene (6 bases). V was cut by 3 bases and J by 0 bases, with 22 bases left in between. The CDR3 has 18 residues. In germline, CDR1 is SGHNT, CDR2 YYREEE (reference sequence). CDR3 DNA: TGTGCCAGCAGCTCGTCCCGGGACTTCTCTCTGGGCTCCTACGAGCAGTACTTC. This sequence encodes CASSSSRDFSLGSYEQYF. Drawing the rest from reference TRBV5-4 and TRBJ2-7, the complete variable domain is ETGVTQSPTHLIKTRGQQVTLRCSSQSGHNTVSWYQQALGQGPQFIFQYYREEENGRGNFPPRFSGLQFPNYSSELNVNALELDDSALYLCASSSSRDFSLGSYEQYFGPGTRLTVT.

The CDR3 loop reads CASQQNTEAFF. The CDR3 region has the DNA TGTGCCAGCCAACAGAACACTGAAGCTTTCTTT. The chain uses TRBV28 and TRBJ1-1; no clear D. The CDR3 runs 11 residues. Germline values: CDR1 MDHEN, CDR2 SYDVKM. The V end lost 8 bases, the J end lost 1 base, and 5 bases lay between the germline ends.

This clone was detected once. The gene calls are TRBV5-8 and TRBJ1-5; 7 bases map to TRBD1. Germline lookup yields CDR1 SGHTS and CDR2 YDEGEE. The CDR3 has 15 residues. The V segment lost 0 bases and the J segment 3 bases; nucleotides outside the gene matches: 3. CDR3 sequence (DNA): TGTGCCAGCAGCTTGGTACAGGGGTACAATCAGCCCCAGCATTTT. It encodes CASSLVQGYNQPQHF.

The rearrangement uses TRBV7-2 and TRBJ2-3; 9 bases are a match to TRBD2. The CDR3 is 14 amino acids. The ends lost 5 bases at V and 5 bases at J; junction bases unmatched: 5. From germline, CDR1 is SGHTA and CDR2 FQGNSA. This CDR3 is CASSRGGAEDTQYF. CDR3 DNA sequence: TGTGCCAGCAGCCGCGGGGGGGCCGAAGATACGCAGTATTTT. Looking up the rest from reference TRBV7-2 and TRBJ2-3 gives the full variable domain: GAGVSQSPSNKVTEKGKDVELRCDPISGHTALYWYRQSLGQGLEFLIYFQGNSAPDKSGLPSDRFSAERTGGSVSTLTIQRTQQEDSAVYLCASSRGGAEDTQYFGPGTRLTVL.

This clone came up once. This chain joins TRBV27 and TRBJ1-5, with a weak D call TRBD1 (6 bases). Germline V CDR1 and CDR2: MNHEY, SMNVEV (reference sequence). The CDR3 contains 15 residues. Trimming cost V 6 bases and J 0 bases, with 12 bases left between them. CDR3 loop: CASSPDSSSNQPQHF. DNA for the CDR3: TGTGCCAGCAGCCCGGACAGCTCTAGCAATCAGCCCCAGCATTTT.

The V and J genes are TRBV6-2 or TRBV6-3 and TRBJ2-1; D may be TRBD2 (6 bases). The CDR3 runs to 14 residues. CDR1 is MNHEY and CDR2 is SVGEGT in the germline V gene. Between the trimmed V and J ends, which lost 2 bases and 3 bases, there was a span of 8 bases. The chain's CDR3 is CASSYRTIYNEQFF. The CDR3 DNA sequence: TGTGCCAGCAGTTACAGGACTATCTACAATGAGCAGTTCTTC.

This clone has only one observation. The V call is TRBV3-1 (or the pseudogene TRBV3-2), the J call TRBJ1-2, with D possibly matching TRBD1 (5 bases). The CDR3 loop spans 16 amino acids. With 4 bases removed from V and 3 bases from J, the gap between germline ends came to 18 bases. From germline, CDR1 is LGHDT and CDR2 YNNKEL (reference sequence). In DNA, the CDR3 is TGTGCCAGCAGCCCAGGGTGGGGAGGGACGGACTATGGCTACACCTTC. It yields the protein CASSPGWGGTDYGYTF.

The chain recombines TRBV5-6 with TRBJ2-7, with D tentatively TRBD2 (6 bases). The germline gives CDR1 SGHDT, CDR2 YYEEEE. The V end was cut by 1 base, the J end by 4 bases, with 12 bases between. CDR3 size: 14 residues. The CDR3 DNA sequence: TGTGCCAGCAGCTTGCCCGGGGAGGCATACGAGCAGTACTTC. Its protein product is CASSLPGEAYEQYF. The full variable domain, in which reference TRBV5-6 and TRBJ2-7 provide the parts outside the CDR3, is DAGVTQSPTHLIKTRGQQVTLRCSPKSGHDTVSWYQQALGQGPQFIFQYYEEEERQRGNFPDRFSGHQFPNYSSELNVNALLLGDSALYLCASSLPGEAYEQYFGPGTRLTVT.

The genes are TRBV11-3 and TRBJ2-5; the match to TRBD2 covers 10 bases. This CDR3 spans 17 amino acids. The junction had 11 bases not matched to a gene; V was cut back by 3 bases and J by 4 bases. Germline-derived CDR1 and CDR2 are SGHNT and YENEEA. The CDR3 DNA follows: TGTGCCAGCAGCTTGGGGGCTAGCGGGAGTTTCAGAGAGACCCAGTACTTC. Translation: CASSLGASGSFRETQYF.

The chain links TRBV6-5 to TRBJ2-3; TRBD1 might be the D (6 bases). The length of the CDR3 is 14 residues. Per the germline V gene, CDR1 is MNHEY and CDR2 is SVGAGI. Trimming left V 5 bases short and J 5 bases short, with 14 bases between. CDR3 sequence (DNA): TGTGCCAGCAGTAGGGGGTGGTATGGAGATACGCAGTATTTT. Residues: CASSRGWYGDTQYF.

This chain connects TRBV6-2 or TRBV6-3 to TRBJ1-2, with 7 nucleotides matching TRBD1. Trimming removed 5 bases from V and 0 bases from J; junction bases left unmatched: 9. The CDR3 consists of 16 residues. Germline V CDR1 and CDR2: MNHEY, SVGEGT. The CDR3, as DNA: TGTGCCAGCAGTAAAGGGGGCCTCTCGGCTAACTATGGCTACACCTTC. It yields the protein CASSKGGLSANYGYTF.

This clone was observed a single time. The chain employs TRBV6-4 and TRBJ1-1, with D hard to call. Germline values: CDR1 MRHNA, CDR2 SNTAGT. V lost 6 bases and J 0 bases, leaving 11 bases between the germline ends. The CDR3 extends over 14 amino acids. CDR3 sequence reads: CASSVTYMNTEAFF. The CDR3 DNA sequence: TGTGCCAGCAGCGTTACGTACATGAACACTGAAGCTTTCTTT.

The genes are TRBV9 and TRBJ1-2, with 9 positions matching TRBD1. The CDR3 totals 16 residues. V was clipped by 0 bases and J by 2 bases; unmatched bases: 5. In germline, CDR1 is SGDLS, CDR2 YYNGEE. CDR3 amino acids: CASSVVGDRANYGYTF. In DNA form, the CDR3 reads TGTGCCAGCAGCGTAGTCGGGGACAGGGCCAACTATGGCTACACCTTC. Using reference TRBV9 and TRBJ1-2 for the parts outside the CDR3, the full variable domain is DSGVTQTPKHLITATGQRVTLRCSPRSGDLSVYWYQQSLDQGLQFLIQYYNGEERAKGNILERFSAQQFPDLHSELNLSSLELGDSALYFCASSVVGDRANYGYTFGSGTRLTVV.

The rearrangement uses TRBV28 and TRBJ2-1, with D possibly matching TRBD2 (6 bases). This CDR3 contains 15 residues. Per germline, CDR1 MDHEN and CDR2 SYDVKM. V lost 8 bases to trimming and J lost 2 bases, with 16 bases between them. For the CDR3, the DNA is TGTGCCAGCTCCCCCGGGGGTCCCACCTACAATGAGCAGTTCTTC. It translates to CASSPGGPTYNEQFF.

The V and J genes are TRBV11-3 and TRBJ2-1, with D possibly matching TRBD1 (6 bases). CDR3 size: 15 residues. Germline-derived CDR1 and CDR2 are SGHNT and YENEEA. Trimming removed 5 bases from V and 6 bases from J, with 17 bases in between. CDR3 in DNA: TGTGCCAGCAGCCTCCGGGACATACGTACCAATGAGCAGTTCTTC. Its translation is CASSLRDIRTNEQFF.

The chain couples TRBV6-5 to TRBJ2-7; 8 positions agree with TRBD1. This CDR3 has 13 residues. Germline trimming cut 0 bases from V and 6 bases from J; bases unmatched to any gene: 1. Per germline, CDR1 MNHEY and CDR2 SVGAGI. This CDR3 reads CASSYSRGLEQYF. The DNA of the CDR3 is TGTGCCAGCAGTTACTCCAGGGGGCTCGAGCAGTACTTC.

V gene TRBV9 combines with J gene TRBJ2-3; 14 positions match TRBD2. The trim removed 1 base at V and 1 base at J, leaving 8 bases unmatched. The CDR3 totals 19 residues. Per germline, CDR1 SGDLS and CDR2 YYNGEE. CDR3 nucleotides: TGTGCCAGCAGCGTACTGGGACTAGCGGGAGCTTTGGGCACAGATACGCAGTATTTT. Translated: CASSVLGLAGALGTDTQYF.

This clone came up a few times. The chain couples TRBV18 to TRBJ2-7, with 15 bases identical to TRBD2. V dropped 2 bases and J dropped 4; count of bases not matched to a gene: 12. CDR1 and CDR2 from the germline V gene are KGHSH and LQKENI. CDR3 length: 19 amino acids. CDR3 DNA: TGTGCCAGCTCACCAGTCGGGACTAGCGGGAGGCGCACTGGGTACGAGCAGTACTTC. It codes for CASSPVGTSGRRTGYEQYF.